This paragraph covers one TCR beta chain sequence. The clone's antigen remains unknown. No quality values exist for individual bases; no much larger clone is one base distant. This entry is derived from a study of cytomegalovirus exposure and HLA in healthy donors (dated by TCRdb to 2017 to 2019). Background for the entire study: According to a later analysis, one platform produced both the 100 to 150 validation repertoires and the approximately 670 repertoires of the first cohort. Along with the roughly 670-subject first cohort, a separate validation cohort of 120 different subjects was used. To predict cytomegalovirus infection status, the study combined high-throughput TCR immunosequencing, statistical association of individual TCRs with disease status, and machine learning. The aim of the study was to test whether cataloging public T cell receptors could identify signatures of past pathogen exposure. Results the study describes overall, beyond this receptor: In vitro tests confirmed that a few of the cytomegalovirus-associated TCR beta chains recognize cytomegalovirus antigens. In both the original and validation cohorts, the classifier was reported to diagnose cytomegalovirus status with high specificity and sensitivity. Of the cluster scores, 85% to 95% were above 0 in a later analysis, which found that TCRs clustered in the first cohort also tended to co-occur in the 120 validation repertoires. All 120 or so repertoires were used to score co-occurrence in the validation cohort in a later analysis, because that analysis had no HLA typing for the cohort. A total of about 150 TCR beta chains were listed by the study as associated with cytomegalovirus. The authors suggested that the approach could potentially be generalized to other disease states and immunological phenotypes. While some public TCRs were present in many individuals, most TCR sequences turned up only very rarely across donors.

Libraries were built with the immunoSEQ multiplex PCR assay. As for the original processing: A statistical classification framework was developed to diagnose cytomegalovirus status using the catalog of TCR beta chain sequences. TCRdb holds this immuneACCESS table with in-frame rearrangements only. Some clones are missing; in checked studies, unresolved V genes explain under half, and the rest has no known cause. The V and J calls and clone size were taken over from that table, and D and trimming were inferred from the DNA. The table for this sample lists 150,000 or so clones; about 91% of them were counted only once. The biggest ten clones account for 9% of the sample. The donors belonged to the validation cohort of under 150 subjects, which was separate from the approximately 700-subject first cohort. The sequence was collected from a woman aged 18 to 35 in good health and CMV-seropositive. Specimen: PBMCs.

For the CDR3, the sequence is CASSPDRGPNYGYTF. The base sequence is TGTGCCAGCAGCCCCGACAGGGGGCCCAACTATGGCTACACCTTC. The chain joins TRBV7-6 to TRBJ1-2, with 10 junctional bases fitting TRBD1. The germline V and J ends show losses of 5 bases and 2 bases respectively, and no gene match explains 5 bases of the junction. The cysteine opens and the phenylalanine closes a CDR3 of 15 amino acids. Only CDR3 DNA is held: 45 bases, read in frame from base 1. CDR1 SGHVS and CDR2 FNYEAQ are derived from the germline V gene. The full variable domain, completed from the reference TRBV7-6 and TRBJ1-2 proteins outside the CDR3, reads GAGVSQSPRYKVTKRGQDVALRCDPISGHVSLYWYRQALGQGPEFLTYFNYEAQQDKSGLPNDRFSAERPEGSISTLTIQRTEQRDSAMYRCASSPDRGPNYGYTFGSGTRLTVV.